The clone carrying this T cell receptor beta chain has just one count. What it binds is unknown. CDR1 and CDR2 from the germline V gene are MNHEY and SVGAGI. The CDR3 contains 13 residues. V lost 4 bases and J 7 bases, leaving 13 bases between the germline ends. Data came from immunoSEQ multiplex PCR; TCRdb stores just in-frame clones and leaves some out. Among 25,000 to 35,000 clones listed, approximately 79% were seen once. This sample was taken from a study of PD-1 blockade in classical Hodgkin lymphoma. Study-level results: Nivolumab initiation under 1 year post-ASCT meant exclusion. With respect to the repertoire differences, their causes, possibly disease activity or prior therapy, remain undefined. TCR diversity at baseline was reported to be reduced in newly diagnosed patients relative to healthy donors.

Time point in this sample: cycle 4 day 1 (C4D1), after 6 weeks of nivolumab. Relapse was seen in all patients after autologous stem cell transplantation, and brentuximab vedotin exposure was variable. Researchers used magnetic negative selection to pull out pure CD4+ T cells from thawed PBMCs. This clonotype was sampled from a human donor with classical Hodgkin lymphoma. The rearrangement links TRBV6-5 to TRBJ1-1; tentatively, D is TRBD1 (6 bases). The source material was CD4+ T cells from blood, sampled before the fourth cycle of nivolumab. CDR3 sequence reads: CASSLDRSFEAFF. In DNA form, the CDR3 reads TGTGCCAGCAGTTTGGACAGAAGCTTTGAAGCTTTCTTT.